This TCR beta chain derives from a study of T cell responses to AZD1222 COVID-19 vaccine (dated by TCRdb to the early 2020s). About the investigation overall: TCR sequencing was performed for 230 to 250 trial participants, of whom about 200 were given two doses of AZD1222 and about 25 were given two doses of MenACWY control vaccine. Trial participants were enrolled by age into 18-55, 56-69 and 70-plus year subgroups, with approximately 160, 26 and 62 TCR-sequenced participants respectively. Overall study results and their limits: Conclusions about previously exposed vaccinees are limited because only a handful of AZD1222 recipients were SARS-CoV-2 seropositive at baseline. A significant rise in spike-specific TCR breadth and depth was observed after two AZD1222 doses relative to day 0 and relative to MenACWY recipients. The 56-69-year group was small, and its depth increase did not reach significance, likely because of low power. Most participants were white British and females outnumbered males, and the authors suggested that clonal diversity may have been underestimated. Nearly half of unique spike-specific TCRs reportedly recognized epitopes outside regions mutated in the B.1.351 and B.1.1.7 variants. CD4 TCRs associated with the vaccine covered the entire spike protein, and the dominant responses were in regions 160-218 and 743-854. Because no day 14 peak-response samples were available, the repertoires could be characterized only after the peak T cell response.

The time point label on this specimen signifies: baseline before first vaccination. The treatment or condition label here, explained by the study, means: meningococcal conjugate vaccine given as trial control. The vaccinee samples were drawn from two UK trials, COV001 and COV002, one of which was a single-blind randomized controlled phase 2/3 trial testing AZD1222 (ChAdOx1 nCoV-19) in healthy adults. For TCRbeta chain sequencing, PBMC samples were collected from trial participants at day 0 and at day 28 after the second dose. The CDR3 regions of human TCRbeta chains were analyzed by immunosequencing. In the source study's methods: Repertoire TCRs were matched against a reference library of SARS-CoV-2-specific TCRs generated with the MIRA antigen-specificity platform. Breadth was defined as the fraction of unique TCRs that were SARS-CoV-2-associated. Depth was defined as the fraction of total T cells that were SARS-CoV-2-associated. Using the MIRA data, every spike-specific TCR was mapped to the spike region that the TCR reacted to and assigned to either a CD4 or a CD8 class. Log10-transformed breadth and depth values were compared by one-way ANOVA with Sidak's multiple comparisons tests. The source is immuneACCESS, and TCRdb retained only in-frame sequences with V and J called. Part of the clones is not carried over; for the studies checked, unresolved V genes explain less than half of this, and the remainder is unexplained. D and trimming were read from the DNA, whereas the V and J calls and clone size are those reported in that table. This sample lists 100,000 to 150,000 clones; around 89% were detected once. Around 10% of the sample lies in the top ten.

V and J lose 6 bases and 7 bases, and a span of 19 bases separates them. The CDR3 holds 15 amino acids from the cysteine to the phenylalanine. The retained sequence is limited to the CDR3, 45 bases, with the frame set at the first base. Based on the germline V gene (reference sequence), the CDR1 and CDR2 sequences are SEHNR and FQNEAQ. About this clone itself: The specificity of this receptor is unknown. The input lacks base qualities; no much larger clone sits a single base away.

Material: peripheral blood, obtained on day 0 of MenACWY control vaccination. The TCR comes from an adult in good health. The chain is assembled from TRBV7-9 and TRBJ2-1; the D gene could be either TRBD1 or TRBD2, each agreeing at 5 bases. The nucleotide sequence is TGTGCCAGCAGACTAGGGTGGGGGAGTTTGAATGAGCAGTTCTTC. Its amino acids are CASRLGWGSLNEQFF.